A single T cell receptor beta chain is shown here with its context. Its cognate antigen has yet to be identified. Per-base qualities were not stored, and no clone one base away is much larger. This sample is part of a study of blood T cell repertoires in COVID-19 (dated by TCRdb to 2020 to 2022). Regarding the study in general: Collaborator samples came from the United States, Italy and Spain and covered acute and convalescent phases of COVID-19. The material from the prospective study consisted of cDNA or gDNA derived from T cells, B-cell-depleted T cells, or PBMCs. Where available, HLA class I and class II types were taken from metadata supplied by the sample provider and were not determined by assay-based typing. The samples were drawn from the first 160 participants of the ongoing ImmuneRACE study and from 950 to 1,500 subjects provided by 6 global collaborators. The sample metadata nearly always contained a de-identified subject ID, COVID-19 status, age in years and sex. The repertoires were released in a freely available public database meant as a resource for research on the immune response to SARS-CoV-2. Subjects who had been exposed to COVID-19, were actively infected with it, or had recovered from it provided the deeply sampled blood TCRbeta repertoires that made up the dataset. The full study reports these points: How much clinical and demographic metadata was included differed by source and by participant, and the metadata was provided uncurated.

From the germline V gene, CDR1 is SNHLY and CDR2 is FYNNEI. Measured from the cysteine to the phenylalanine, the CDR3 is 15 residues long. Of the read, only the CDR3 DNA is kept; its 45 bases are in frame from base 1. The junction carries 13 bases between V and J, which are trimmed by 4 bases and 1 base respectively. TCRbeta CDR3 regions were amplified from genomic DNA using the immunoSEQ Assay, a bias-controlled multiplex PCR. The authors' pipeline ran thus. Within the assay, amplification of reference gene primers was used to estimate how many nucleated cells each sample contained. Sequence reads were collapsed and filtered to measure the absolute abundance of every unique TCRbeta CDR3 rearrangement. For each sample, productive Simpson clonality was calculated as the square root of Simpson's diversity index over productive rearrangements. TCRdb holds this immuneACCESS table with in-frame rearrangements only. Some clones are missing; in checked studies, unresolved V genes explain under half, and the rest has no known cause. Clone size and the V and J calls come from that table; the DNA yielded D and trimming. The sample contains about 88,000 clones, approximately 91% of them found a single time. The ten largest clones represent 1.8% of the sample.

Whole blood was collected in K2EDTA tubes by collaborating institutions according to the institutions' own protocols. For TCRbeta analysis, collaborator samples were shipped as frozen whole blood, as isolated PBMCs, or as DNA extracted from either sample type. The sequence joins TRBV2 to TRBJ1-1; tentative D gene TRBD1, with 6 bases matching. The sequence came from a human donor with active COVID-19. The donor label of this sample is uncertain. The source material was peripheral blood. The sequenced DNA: TGTGCCAGCAGTGGCCCCAGGACAGCGAACACTGAAGCTTTCTTT. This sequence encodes CASSGPRTANTEAFF.